This entry concerns a single TCR beta chain. Other DNA sequences from this sample encode an identical CDR3 as well. This sample stems from a study of cytomegalovirus exposure and HLA in healthy donors. Amplification used 60 Vbeta primers and 13 Jbeta primers. Clones were sequenced by immunoSEQ multiplex PCR, and TCRdb holds only the in-frame ones, with some missing. The sample includes some 210,000 clones, about 87% seen only once; the top ten take over 1%. With 3 bases clipped from V and 0 bases from J, the junction kept 1 base outside the gene matches. CDR1 KGHSH and CDR2 LQKENI come from the germline V gene. CDR3 length: 15 residues.

This TCR was recovered from a man between 25 and 39 years old in good health and CMV-seronegative. V usage is TRBV18 and J usage is TRBJ2-3; the match to TRBD1 covers 9 bases. The sequencing sample was made of PBMCs. CDR3 residues: CASSPGTGSTDTQYF. CDR3 bases: TGTGCCAGCTCACCCGGGACAGGGAGCACAGATACGCAGTATTTT.